The following is a TCR beta chain sequence with its context. Its target is unknown. The data derive from a study of shared clonotypes between healthy human individuals. Assay used: immunoSEQ multiplex PCR; TCRdb lists only in-frame clones, some missing. Of roughly 1 million clones listed, roughly 80% were seen once; the top ten hold 1.4% to 1.5%. CD4+ cells underwent separation, giving CD45RA+ naive and CD45RA-negative memory subsets. Broader study findings: Sharing across four donors was highest in naive CD4 (roughly 5%) and lowest in memory CD8 (approximately 0.4%). As a rule, naive subsets had a larger estimated richness than memory subsets.

Sequenced material: memory CD4+ T cells sorted from blood. The sample's subset: CD45RA-negative fraction. This TCR came from a man between 18 and 29 years old in good health.

CDR3 loop: CASSLGFQGYGYTF. The CDR3 nucleotides read TGCGCCAGCAGCTTGGGCTTCCAGGGCTATGGCTACACCTTC. This rearrangement joins TRBV5-1 to TRBJ1-2, with D perhaps matching TRBD1 (5 bases). V was pared by 0 bases and J by 4 bases, with 10 bases between. This CDR3 is 14 amino acids long. CDR1 is SGHRS and CDR2 is YFSETQ in the germline V gene.